The 29 T cell receptor beta chains given below trace back to one sample, sequenced in a study of blood T cell repertoires in COVID-19. Data came from immunoSEQ multiplex PCR; TCRdb stores just in-frame clones and leaves some out. The data contain more than 250,000 clones, 92% of them singletons. Sequencing used PBMCs or T cells enriched from blood (not recorded which). The receptors shown here come from a woman between 25 and 40 years old who had recovered from COVID-19.

The chain recombines TRBV7-8 with TRBJ2-7; D possibly corresponds to TRBD2 (6 bases). The CDR3 has 14 residues. Deletions cut 2 bases from V and 0 bases from J, with 8 bases between. Germline CDR1 is SGHVS and CDR2 is FQNEAQ. The CDR3 protein is CASSLPGVSYEQYF. The CDR3 region has the DNA TGTGCCAGCAGCTTACCGGGGGTCTCCTACGAGCAGTACTTC.

The chain carries TRBV15 and TRBJ2-7, with D possibly TRBD1 on 6 matching bases. CDR1 is LNHNV and CDR2 is YYDKDF in the germline V gene (reference sequence). This CDR3 region has 12 residues. Trimming pared 0 bases from V and 11 bases from J, leaving 11 bases between. The DNA for the CDR3 is TGTGCCACCAGCAGAGATCATACAGGGAAGTACTTC. Protein sequence: CATSRDHTGKYF.

V gene TRBV6-5 combines with J gene TRBJ2-7, with D possibly matching TRBD1 (5 bases). Germline V gene lookup returns CDR1 MNHEY and CDR2 SVGAGI. V was trimmed by 6 bases and J by 2 bases, leaving 11 bases between them. This CDR3 comprises 13 residues. For the CDR3, the DNA is TGTGCCAGCAGCAGGGATGTCCCCTACGAGCAGTACTTC. It is translated as CASSRDVPYEQYF.

The chain links TRBV19 to TRBJ1-5, with 8 bases lining up with TRBD1. The length of the CDR3 is 14 residues. V was pared by 7 bases and J by 3 bases, with 5 bases of the junction left unmatched. The germline CDR1 and CDR2 sequences are LNHDA and SQIVND (reference sequence). The CDR3: CASKGQGINQPQHF. For the CDR3, the DNA is TGTGCCAGTAAAGGACAGGGCATCAATCAGCCCCAGCATTTT.

The V gene is TRBV19, the J gene TRBJ2-1, with 10 bases identical to TRBD2. Germline trimming cut 4 bases from V and 3 bases from J; bases unmatched to any gene: 6. Germline V lookup: CDR1 LNHDA, CDR2 SQIVND (reference sequence). This CDR3 spans 16 amino acids. The DNA of the CDR3 is TGTGCCAGTAGTAAATACCTAGCGGGAGTCTACAATGAGCAGTTCTTC. Its protein product is CASSKYLAGVYNEQFF.

The rearrangement links TRBV3-1 (or the pseudogene TRBV3-2) to TRBJ2-7; 8 bases are shared with TRBD2. CDR1 and CDR2 from the germline V gene are LGHDT and YNNKEL (reference sequence). Germline trimming cut 2 bases from V and 3 bases from J; bases unmatched to any gene: 3. This CDR3 region has 14 residues. The CDR3 protein is CASSQLAGNYEQYF. CDR3 DNA sequence: TGTGCCAGCAGCCAATTAGCGGGAAACTACGAGCAGTACTTC.

This chain links TRBV9 with TRBJ1-4, with D tentatively TRBD1 (5 bases). Germline V gene lookup returns CDR1 SGDLS and CDR2 YYNGEE. The V end lost 0 bases, the J end lost 3 bases, and 9 bases lay between the germline ends. This CDR3 comprises 15 residues. CDR3 bases: TGTGCCAGCAGCGTAGGGACACCTCCTAATGAAAAACTGTTTTTT. This gives the protein CASSVGTPPNEKLFF.

The V gene is TRBV5-1, the J gene TRBJ2-1; TRBD2 aligns across 10 bases. Germline CDR1 is SGHRS and CDR2 is YFSETQ. This CDR3 contains 15 residues. V was clipped by 6 bases and J by 6 bases; unmatched bases: 9. In DNA form, the CDR3 reads TGCGCCAGCACCCAGCGGGAGGGCCTATTCAATGAGCAGTTCTTC. Amino acid sequence: CASTQREGLFNEQFF. The complete variable domain, with remaining parts taken from reference TRBV5-1 and TRBJ2-1, reads KAGVTQTPRYLIKTRGQQVTLSCSPISGHRSVSWYQQTPGQGLQFLFEYFSETQRNKGNFPGRFSGRQFSNSRSEMNVSTLELGDSALYLCASTQREGLFNEQFFGPGTRLTVL.

The chain joins TRBV12-3 or TRBV12-4 to TRBJ1-2; no clear D. The length of the CDR3 is 13 residues. V was trimmed by 10 bases and J by 7 bases, leaving 19 bases between them. The CDR3 nucleotides are TGTGCCAACAAAGACTACACTGGACTTGGCTACACCTTC. Translation gives CANKDYTGLGYTF.

The rearrangement joins TRBV4-2 to TRBJ1-4, with D tentatively TRBD1 (5 bases). Trimming cost V 0 bases and J 6 bases, with 14 bases left between them. CDR3 length equals 16 residues. Looked up from germline, CDR1 is LGHNA and CDR2 is YNFKEQ. The CDR3 DNA reads TGTGCCAGCAGCCAAGATGGTTGGGGGGGGGATGAAAAACTGTTTTTT. Translation: CASSQDGWGGDEKLFF.

As for this clone: Just one base apart from a much larger clone, this may be a read error. This rearrangement joins TRBV27 to TRBJ2-3, with 11 bases fitting TRBD2. The germline CDR1 and CDR2 sequences are MNHEY and SMNVEV (reference sequence). CDR3 length: 15 residues. Unmatched junction bases numbered 0, after V lost 4 bases and J lost 0 bases. The CDR3 DNA is TGTGCCAGCAGTTGGACTAGCGGGAGCACAGATACGCAGTATTTT. It specifies CASSWTSGSTDTQYF.

The V gene is TRBV18, the J gene TRBJ2-1; 8 bases map to TRBD2. The junction had 3 bases not matched to a gene; V was cut back by 0 bases and J by 8 bases. CDR1 is KGHSH, CDR2 LQKENI, per germline. The CDR3 has 14 residues. The CDR3 sequence is CASSPPSRGDEQFF. The CDR3 DNA reads as TGTGCCAGCTCACCACCGTCGCGGGGGGATGAGCAGTTCTTC.

In the case of this clone: Mismatch with germline at one junction end may stem from a read error. This chain connects TRBV7-7 to TRBJ2-1; perhaps TRBD2 as D (6 bases). This CDR3 has 17 amino acids. Germline-derived CDR1 and CDR2 are SSHAT and FNYEAQ (reference sequence). The CDR3 loop reads CASSLESWTTGGNEQFF. CDR3 coding DNA: TGTGCTAGCAGCTTAGAATCCTGGACAACCGGGGGCAATGAGCAGTTCTTC.

This rearrangement joins TRBV7-8 to TRBJ2-3, with TRBD2 matching over 12 bases. The CDR3 spans 19 residues. Losses at the gene ends were 2 bases for V and 0 bases for J; bases not matched to a gene: 9. Germline V gene data show CDR1 as SGHVS and CDR2 as FQNEAQ. DNA of the CDR3: TGTGCCAGCAGCTTATCTAGCGGGAGGGCCGGGAGGAGCACAGATACGCAGTATTTT. Its translation: CASSLSSGRAGRSTDTQYF.

This clone was detected ten times or more. The chain combines TRBV7-9 with TRBJ2-7, with D uncertain. Looked up from germline, CDR1 is SEHNR and CDR2 is FQNEAQ (reference sequence). V lost 5 bases and J 2 bases, leaving 13 bases between the germline ends. The CDR3 consists of 14 residues. The CDR3: CASSHEVPTYEQYF. For the CDR3, the DNA is TGTGCCAGCAGCCACGAGGTTCCCACCTACGAGCAGTACTTC.

The chain uses TRBV3-1 (or the pseudogene TRBV3-2) and TRBJ1-2; no reliable D call. V was shortened by 1 base and J by 8 bases, with 8 bases between the two germline ends. The germline V gene encodes CDR1 LGHDT and CDR2 YNNKEL (reference sequence). CDR3 length: 12 amino acids. In nucleotides, the CDR3 is TGTGCCAGCAGCCAAGCCAGGCAGGGCTACACCTTC. Translated, it gives CASSQARQGYTF.

The chain carries TRBV5-4 and TRBJ2-1; TRBD2 matches at 10 bases. Germline V gene data show CDR1 as SGHNT and CDR2 as YYREEE (reference sequence). This CDR3 spans 15 amino acids. The ends lost 7 bases at V and 5 bases at J; junction bases unmatched: 9. This CDR3 is CASEGSGRGHNEQFF. The CDR3 nucleotides read TGTGCCAGCGAAGGGAGCGGGAGGGGCCACAATGAGCAGTTCTTC.

The genes are TRBV4-1 and TRBJ2-1; unclear D gene. Germline assignment: CDR1 MGHRA and CDR2 YSYEKL. This CDR3 region has 11 residues. Between the trimmed V and J ends, which lost 4 bases and 9 bases, there was a span of 7 bases. The CDR3 DNA follows: TGCGCCAGCAGCCCGGGTGGTGAGCAGTTCTTC. Protein: CASSPGGEQFF.

This chain uses TRBV5-5 with TRBJ1-2; 8 positions match TRBD1. J was trimmed by 8 bases and V by 1 base; bases with no gene match: 7. In germline, CDR1 is SGHKS, CDR2 YYEKEE (reference sequence). This CDR3 is built from 14 residues. The CDR3 DNA sequence: TGTGCCAGCAGCTTGCTGACAGGGGTGGAGGGCTACACCTTC. It encodes CASSLLTGVEGYTF.

The J gene is TRBJ2-7, the V gene TRBV7-8, with D maybe TRBD1 (8 bases). The length of the CDR3 is 16 residues. Per the germline V gene, CDR1 is SGHVS and CDR2 is FQNEAQ. V lost 2 bases and J 1 base, leaving 15 bases between the germline ends. The DNA for the CDR3 is TGTGCCAGCAGCTTACGGGGGGACAGGATATCCTACGAGCAGTACTTC. Its protein product is CASSLRGDRISYEQYF.

The J gene is TRBJ2-1, the V gene TRBV29-1; 11 bases agree with TRBD2. Trimming at V came to 6 bases and at J to 0 bases, leaving 4 bases not matched to a gene. This CDR3 has 15 amino acids. From germline, CDR1 is SQVTM and CDR2 ANQGSEA. CDR3 protein: CSVGTSGSSYNEQFF. In nucleotides, the CDR3 is TGCAGCGTAGGGACTAGCGGCAGCTCCTACAATGAGCAGTTCTTC.

V gene TRBV18 combines with J gene TRBJ2-2, with 7 bases matching TRBD2. CDR3 size: 14 residues. V lost 3 bases to trimming and J lost 6 bases; unmatched junction nucleotides: 4. Germline V lookup: CDR1 KGHSH, CDR2 LQKENI. CDR3 DNA: TGTGCCAGCTCACCGGGAGGACTAGCCGGGGAGCTGTTTTTT. It translates to CASSPGGLAGELFF.

This clone was counted a single time. This sequence joins TRBV11-2 and TRBJ1-1, with D possibly TRBD1 on 5 matching bases. From germline, CDR1 is SGHAT and CDR2 FQNNGV. With 2 bases removed from V and 4 bases from J, the gap between germline ends came to 14 bases. The CDR3 has 15 residues. The CDR3: CASSLSTGWGTEAFF. The CDR3 DNA follows: TGTGCCAGCAGCTTATCTACAGGTTGGGGCACTGAAGCTTTCTTT.

The V and J genes are TRBV11-2 and TRBJ2-7; TRBD2 aligns across 7 bases. The V and J ends lost 8 bases and 0 bases, in that order; junction bases with no gene match: 10. This CDR3 spans 15 amino acids. Germline V gene data show CDR1 as SGHAT and CDR2 as FQNNGV. The CDR3 spells CASSRRSGNSYEQYF. The CDR3 nucleotides are TGTGCCAGCTCTCGGAGGAGCGGGAACTCCTACGAGCAGTACTTC. The full variable domain, rest sourced from reference TRBV11-2 and TRBJ2-7, is EAGVAQSPRYKIIEKRQSVAFWCNPISGHATLYWYQQILGQGPKLLIQFQNNGVVDDSQLPKDRFSAERLKGVDSTLKIQPAKLEDSAVYLCASSRRSGNSYEQYFGPGTRLTVT.

The chain links TRBV7-3 to TRBJ2-2; the match to TRBD2 covers 7 bases. Germline V gives CDR1 SGHTA, CDR2 FQGTGA. This CDR3 is 15 amino acids long. Unmatched junction bases numbered 1, after V lost 2 bases and J lost 1 base. CDR3 amino acids: CASSLAGENTGELFF. The DNA for the CDR3 is TGTGCCAGCAGCTTAGCGGGAGAGAACACCGGGGAGCTGTTTTTT.

The rearrangement links TRBV28 to TRBJ2-5; no firm D call. From germline, CDR1 is MDHEN and CDR2 SYDVKM. With 7 bases removed from V and 2 bases from J, the gap between germline ends came to 17 bases. The CDR3 is 15 residues long. The CDR3 DNA reads as TGTGCCAGCACCACCCCGTCAGGTCAACAAGAGACCCAGTACTTC. Translation gives CASTTPSGQQETQYF.

The CDR3 spells CASSRQTLGLAGKETQYF. The CDR3 nucleotides read TGTGCCAGCAGCCGCCAGACCTTAGGACTAGCGGGTAAAGAGACCCAGTACTTC. The genes are TRBV2 and TRBJ2-5; TRBD2 aligns across 11 bases. This CDR3 comprises 18 residues. The germline V gene has CDR1 SNHLY and CDR2 FYNNEI. J was trimmed by 3 bases and V by 6 bases; bases with no gene match: 15.

In nucleotides, the CDR3 is TGTGCCAGCAGTTCCGGACAGGGGCGTTATCAGCCCCAGCATTTT. Amino acid sequence: CASSSGQGRYQPQHF. The V call is TRBV27, the J call TRBJ1-5, with 9 nucleotides matching TRBD1. V gave up 4 bases and J gave up 5 bases; unmatched junction bases: 6. The germline V gene has CDR1 MNHEY and CDR2 SMNVEV (reference sequence). The CDR3 is 15 amino acids.

This clone was seen only a few times. J is TRBJ2-7 and V is TRBV6-2 or TRBV6-3; TRBD2 is a possible D gene (6 bases). This CDR3 is built from 13 residues. The V end was cut by 2 bases, the J end by 7 bases, with 12 bases between. The germline gives CDR1 MNHEY, CDR2 SVGEGT. DNA for the CDR3: TGTGCCAGCAGTTACAGGGACTTAGGGGAGCAGTACTTC. Translating gives CASSYRDLGEQYF.